The 27 T cell receptor beta chains in this list originate from one sample, sequenced in a study of T-cell memory formation after mild COVID-19. Each CDR3 protein gets one entry after TCRdb re-called the 5' RACE reads with MiXCR. This sample has just over 400,000 distinct CDR3 sequences, with 20% to 25% found just once. Sample: PBMCs or a T cell subset sorted from them (not recorded which). The receptors were gathered from an adult woman who had mild COVID-19 (a few samples of this study predate the infection). Cell type and time point are not known.

This clonotype was counted only a few times. The chain has TRBV5-1 and TRBJ1-1; 12 bases fit TRBD1. There are 14 residues in the CDR3. Unmatched junction bases numbered 4, after V lost 7 bases and J lost 3 bases. Germline lookup yields CDR1 SGHRS and CDR2 YFSETQ. CDR3 nucleotides: TGCGCCAGCGAGGGACAGGGGGCGGACACTGAAGCTTTCTTT. Protein: CASEGQGADTEAFF. Looking up the rest from reference TRBV5-1 and TRBJ1-1 gives the full variable domain: KAGVTQTPRYLIKTRGQQVTLSCSPISGHRSVSWYQQTPGQGLQFLFEYFSETQRNKGNFPGRFSGRQFSNSRSEMNVSTLELGDSALYLCASEGQGADTEAFFGQGTRLTVV.

This chain connects TRBV7-6 to TRBJ1-1; no clear D. Germline V gene data show CDR1 as SGHVS and CDR2 as FNYEAQ. Deletions cut 5 bases from V and 7 bases from J, with 14 bases between. There are 13 residues in the CDR3. The CDR3 sequence is CASSPEAANEAFF. The CDR3 coding sequence is TGTGCCAGCAGCCCGGAGGCGGCTAATGAAGCTTTCTTT. The entire variable domain, with the rest obtained from reference TRBV7-6 and TRBJ1-1, is as follows: GAGVSQSPRYKVTKRGQDVALRCDPISGHVSLYWYRQALGQGPEFLTYFNYEAQQDKSGLPNDRFSAERPEGSISTLTIQRTEQRDSAMYRCASSPEAANEAFFGQGTRLTVV.

V gene TRBV7-9 combines with J gene TRBJ2-1; the match to TRBD2 covers 12 bases. Germline CDR1 is SEHNR and CDR2 is FQNEAQ (reference sequence). V shed 5 bases, J shed 8 bases, and the junction held 10 bases outside the gene matches. The CDR3 covers 16 residues. In nucleotides, the CDR3 is TGTGCCAGCAGCCCACCGACTAGCGGGGGATGGGATGAGCAGTTCTTC. This encodes CASSPPTSGGWDEQFF.

This clonotype came up a few times. The chain is built from TRBV9 and TRBJ2-1, with TRBD2 identical over 10 bases. This CDR3 comprises 15 residues. Looked up from germline, CDR1 is SGDLS and CDR2 is YYNGEE. V shed 4 bases and J 3 bases; nucleotides not matched to a gene: 4. CDR3 protein: CASSLTSGNYNEQFF. As DNA, the CDR3 is TGTGCCAGCAGCCTCACTAGCGGGAACTACAATGAGCAGTTCTTC.

This clonotype turned up a few times. The chain links TRBV7-9 to TRBJ2-7, with 9 nucleotides matching TRBD1. Per the germline V gene, CDR1 is SEHNR and CDR2 is FQNEAQ (reference sequence). The CDR3 consists of 15 residues. V lost 4 bases, J lost 0 bases, and 4 bases stayed unmatched. Written as DNA, the CDR3 is TGTGCCAGCAGCTACGACAGGGGGTCCTCCTACGAGCAGTACTTC. Translated, it gives CASSYDRGSSYEQYF.

V is TRBV7-8 and J is TRBJ2-2; 9 bases fit TRBD1. The CDR3 runs to 17 residues. With 3 bases clipped from V and 6 bases from J, the junction kept 11 bases outside the gene matches. Germline V lookup: CDR1 SGHVS, CDR2 FQNEAQ. CDR3 amino acids: CASSLFRDRAVAGELFF. The CDR3 nucleotides read TGTGCCAGCAGCTTGTTTCGGGACAGGGCTGTGGCCGGGGAGCTGTTTTTT.

The table lists this clonotype with a count of one. The chain uses TRBV12-3 or TRBV12-4 and TRBJ2-6; 7 bases fit TRBD1. Trimming took 3 bases from V and 9 from J; bases not matched to a gene: 8. CDR3 length equals 15 residues. As DNA, the CDR3 is TGTGCCAGCAGTTTTCAAGGCCACAGGGGCAACGTCCTGACTTTC. This codes for CASSFQGHRGNVLTF.

This chain connects TRBV7-9 to TRBJ2-3; 8 bases map to TRBD2. The trim removed 5 bases at V and 6 bases at J, leaving 10 bases unmatched. The CDR3 is made up of 15 amino acids. CDR1 SEHNR and CDR2 FQNEAQ come from the germline V gene (reference sequence). This chain's CDR3 is CASSPQAGAADTQYF. Here the CDR3 DNA reads TGTGCCAGCAGCCCCCAAGCGGGAGCGGCCGATACGCAGTATTTT.

This rearrangement joins TRBV12-3 or TRBV12-4 to TRBJ2-5; D assignment may be TRBD1 or TRBD2 (5 bases each). The CDR3 has 16 residues. The V end lost 6 bases, the J end lost 5 bases, and 22 bases lay between the germline ends. CDR3 protein: CASSPGAGISVETQYF. The CDR3 coding sequence is TGTGCCAGCAGCCCCGGGGCAGGTATATCGGTCGAGACCCAGTACTTC.

The chain combines TRBV18 with TRBJ2-7, with no clear D. In germline, CDR1 is KGHSH, CDR2 LQKENI. The CDR3 is 15 residues long. Trimming left V 6 bases short and J 0 bases short, with 15 bases between. The DNA for the CDR3 is TGTGCCAGCTCGCAAAAGACTTACAGCTCCTACGAGCAGTACTTC. It codes for CASSQKTYSSYEQYF.

The V and J genes are TRBV4-1 and TRBJ2-5; D may be TRBD2 (6 bases). From germline, CDR1 is MGHRA and CDR2 YSYEKL. V lost 0 bases and J 5 bases, leaving 16 bases between the germline ends. The CDR3 consists of 16 residues. CDR3: CASSQDVSLGGETQYF. CDR3 nucleotide sequence: TGCGCCAGCAGCCAAGATGTATCCCTCGGAGGGGAGACCCAGTACTTC.

The chain carries TRBV24-1 and TRBJ2-3; weak D call: TRBD2 (5 bases). Between the trimmed V and J ends, which lost 9 bases and 3 bases, there was a span of 9 bases. The V gene's germline CDR1 is KGHDR and CDR2 SFDVKD. This CDR3 is 12 amino acids long. The CDR3 nucleotides read TGTGCCACCGCGCGAGGGACAGATACGCAGTATTTT. Translated: CATARGTDTQYF.

The rearrangement uses TRBV19 and TRBJ2-3; D perhaps matches TRBD2 (5 bases). Between the trimmed V and J ends, which lost 7 bases and 6 bases, there was a span of 20 bases. From germline, CDR1 is LNHDA and CDR2 SQIVND (reference sequence). The CDR3 is 15 residues long. DNA of the CDR3: TGTGCCAGTACGGGGAGTCAAATAGGGCTCGATACGCAGTATTTT. Translation gives CASTGSQIGLDTQYF.

This clonotype was recorded a few times. The V call is TRBV12-3 or TRBV12-4, the J call TRBJ1-5; 8 bases are a match to TRBD1. The CDR3 covers 15 residues. After removal of 1 base from V and 5 bases from J, the junction contained 4 bases not matched to a gene. CDR3: CASSLGTGNDQPQHF. DNA of the CDR3: TGTGCCAGCAGTTTAGGGACAGGGAATGATCAGCCCCAGCATTTT.

The V call is TRBV5-1, the J call TRBJ2-7; unclear D gene. Germline CDR1 reads SGHRS; CDR2 reads YFSETQ. V lost 0 bases to trimming and J lost 6 bases, with 10 bases between them. The CDR3 sequence is 13 residues long. The CDR3 coding sequence is TGCGCCAGCAGCTTGGGGGGTAGAGGCGAGCAGTACTTC. Its translation: CASSLGGRGEQYF.

The rearrangement uses TRBV25-1 and TRBJ2-7; 11 bases match TRBD1. Trimming at V came to 3 bases and at J to 6 bases, leaving 4 bases not matched to a gene. The CDR3 totals 14 residues. Germline V gives CDR1 MGHDK, CDR2 SYGVNS. CDR3 sequence: CASSEAGTGGEQYF. In DNA form, the CDR3 reads TGTGCCAGCAGTGAGGCCGGGACAGGGGGCGAGCAGTACTTC.

This clonotype has just a few counts. CDR3 sequence reads: CASSFYGSTDTQYF. In DNA form, the CDR3 reads TGTGCCAGCAGTTTTTACGGCTCCACAGATACGCAGTATTTT. The chain uses TRBV12-3 or TRBV12-4 and TRBJ2-3; D is unclear. The CDR3 contains 14 residues. Trimming took 3 bases from V and 2 from J, leaving 9 bases between them.

The rearrangement joins TRBV4-1 to TRBJ2-3; D gene uncertain. The CDR3 sequence is 14 residues long. The ends were cut back, 4 bases at V and 2 bases at J, with 10 bases in the middle. Germline CDR1 is MGHRA and CDR2 is YSYEKL. CDR3 DNA sequence: TGCGCCAGCAGCCTAGATCTCCTCACAGATACGCAGTATTTT. Translation: CASSLDLLTDTQYF.

CDR3 in amino acids: CAWTRAGGQGYEQYF. CDR3 bases: TGTGCCTGGACGCGCGCTGGGGGACAGGGTTACGAGCAGTACTTC. V and J are TRBV30 and TRBJ2-7, with TRBD1 matching 9 bases. This CDR3 is 15 amino acids long. The germline V gene encodes CDR1 GTSNPN and CDR2 SVGIG (reference sequence). Trimming cost V 4 bases and J 4 bases; bases outside gene matches: 11.

The rearrangement links TRBV20-1 to TRBJ2-7; 11 bases are shared with TRBD2. Per germline, CDR1 DFQATT and CDR2 SNEGSKA (reference sequence). This CDR3 spans 17 amino acids. J was trimmed by 2 bases and V by 4 bases; bases with no gene match: 13. CDR3 residues: CSAKYSGRAPATYEQYF. The DNA for the CDR3 is TGCAGTGCTAAGTATAGCGGGAGGGCCCCGGCCACCTACGAGCAGTACTTC.

This clonotype was counted between two and nine times. The V call is TRBV7-8, the J call TRBJ2-7; D remains ambiguous. The CDR3 is 15 residues long. Trimming left V 0 bases short and J 0 bases short, with 9 bases between. From germline, CDR1 is SGHVS and CDR2 FQNEAQ. The CDR3 DNA sequence: TGTGCCAGCAGCTTAGCAGTAGACCTCTCCTACGAGCAGTACTTC. It yields the protein CASSLAVDLSYEQYF.

J is TRBJ2-7 and V is TRBV25-1; 8 bases fit TRBD1. The CDR3 spans 15 residues. The V and J ends lost 4 bases and 6 bases, in that order; junction bases with no gene match: 11. CDR1 is MGHDK, CDR2 SYGVNS, per germline. CDR3 amino acids: CASSAAGTGAGEQYF. Written as DNA, the CDR3 is TGTGCCAGCAGTGCGGCCGGGACAGGAGCTGGCGAGCAGTACTTC.

This clonotype was seen many times. The rearrangement links TRBV9 to TRBJ2-3; 12 nucleotides match TRBD2. Germline V lookup: CDR1 SGDLS, CDR2 YYNGEE. V gave up 2 bases and J gave up 0 bases; unmatched junction bases: 1. The CDR3 contains 16 residues. The CDR3, as DNA: TGTGCCAGCAGCGTCGGGACTAGCGGGAGCACAGATACGCAGTATTTT. Amino acid sequence: CASSVGTSGSTDTQYF. The variable domain in full, completed from reference TRBV9 and TRBJ2-3, reads DSGVTQTPKHLITATGQRVTLRCSPRSGDLSVYWYQQSLDQGLQFLIQYYNGEERAKGNILERFSAQQFPDLHSELNLSSLELGDSALYFCASSVGTSGSTDTQYFGPGTRLTVL.

This clonotype was seen only a few times. The chain carries TRBV24-1 and TRBJ2-3; D perhaps matches TRBD2 (5 bases). The germline CDR1 and CDR2 sequences are KGHDR and SFDVKD. V shed 2 bases and J shed 3 bases, with 11 bases lying between them. The CDR3 consists of 15 residues. CDR3 residues: CATSDSTGVTDTQYF. CDR3 DNA: TGTGCCACCAGTGATTCCACCGGGGTTACAGATACGCAGTATTTT.

The chain is built from TRBV20-1 and TRBJ2-1, with D perhaps matching TRBD1 (6 bases). With 8 bases removed from V and 5 bases from J, the gap between germline ends came to 16 bases. Germline V gene data show CDR1 as DFQATT and CDR2 as SNEGSKA (reference sequence). The CDR3 is made up of 13 amino acids. CDR3 residues: CSSKVRDNNEQFF. The CDR3 nucleotides are TGCAGTTCAAAGGTCCGGGACAACAATGAGCAGTTCTTC.

This clonotype has just a few counts. This chain uses TRBV18 with TRBJ2-7, with TRBD1 as a possible D gene (6 bases). The CDR3 extends over 15 amino acids. The germline gives CDR1 KGHSH, CDR2 LQKENI. Trimming removed 6 bases from V and 5 bases from J, with 20 bases in between. DNA of the CDR3: TGTGCCAGCTCGGCCCAGGGGAAAGGGGTGGACGAGCAGTACTTC. Protein: CASSAQGKGVDEQYF.

This clonotype was observed at least ten times. This rearrangement joins TRBV7-8 to TRBJ2-3; no definite D call. The CDR3 covers 13 residues. V shed 5 bases and J shed 1 base, with 7 bases lying between them. Germline CDR1 is SGHVS and CDR2 is FQNEAQ. CDR3 sequence (DNA): TGTGCCAGCAGCCCCTGGGGCACAGATACGCAGTATTTT. It yields the protein CASSPWGTDTQYF.